Ten or more counts support the clone carrying this TCR beta chain. Memory CD4+ cells were the fraction left after CD45RA+ naive selection. On sorted subsets, replicate PCRs used 200 to 250 ng DNA, or 31,000 or so T cell genomes. Only in-frame clones appear in the TCRdb table, and some are missing; sequencing was by immunoSEQ multiplex PCR. The sample lists 950,000 to 1,100,000 clones, around 74% occurring once. These data come from a study of shared clonotypes between healthy human individuals. Trimming took 7 bases from V and 2 from J; bases not matched to a gene: 7. CDR3 length equals 14 residues. Germline V lookup: CDR1 MDHEN, CDR2 SYDVKM.

The V and J genes are TRBV28 and TRBJ2-7; TRBD1 matches 8 bases. Sequenced material: memory CD4+ T cells sorted from blood. Subset denoted: CD45RA-negative fraction. The clonotype was recovered from a man aged 18 to 35 in good health. CDR3 in amino acids: CASTWGDRTYEQYF. CDR3 DNA: TGTGCCAGCACCTGGGGGGACAGGACCTACGAGCAGTACTTC.